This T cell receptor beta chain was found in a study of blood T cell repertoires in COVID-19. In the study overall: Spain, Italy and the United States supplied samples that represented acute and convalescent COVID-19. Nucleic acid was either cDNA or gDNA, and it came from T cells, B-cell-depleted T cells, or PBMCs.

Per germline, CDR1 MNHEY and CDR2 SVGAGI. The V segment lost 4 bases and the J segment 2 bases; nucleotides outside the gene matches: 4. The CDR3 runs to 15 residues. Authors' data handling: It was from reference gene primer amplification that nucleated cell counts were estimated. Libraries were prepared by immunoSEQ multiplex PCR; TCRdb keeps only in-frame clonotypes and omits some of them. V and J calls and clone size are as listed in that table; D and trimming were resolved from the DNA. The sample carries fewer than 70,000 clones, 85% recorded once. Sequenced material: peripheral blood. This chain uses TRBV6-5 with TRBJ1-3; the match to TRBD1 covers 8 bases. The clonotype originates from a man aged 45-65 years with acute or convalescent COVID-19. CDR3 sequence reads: CASSLQGGAGNTIYF. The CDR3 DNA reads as TGTGCCAGCAGTTTACAGGGGGGAGCTGGAAACACCATATATTTT.